A single sample gave rise to the 17 T cell receptor beta chains below, sequenced in a study of blood T cell repertoires in COVID-19. Only in-frame clones appear in the TCRdb table, and some are missing; sequencing was by immunoSEQ multiplex PCR. This sample has roughly 72,000 clones, with about 90% found just once. Material for sequencing was peripheral blood. These receptor sequences come from a human donor in a cohort sampled during active COVID-19.

The chain has TRBV30 and TRBJ2-5, with unresolved D. The CDR3 has 15 amino acids. The V and J ends lost 5 bases and 4 bases respectively, with 20 bases between them. Germline V CDR1 and CDR2: GTSNPN, SVGIG (reference sequence). Here the CDR3 reads CAWAPQAKIGETQYF. DNA of the CDR3: TGTGCCTGGGCCCCCCAAGCGAAGATCGGAGAGACCCAGTACTTC.

This clone turned up a few times. V usage is TRBV12-5 and J usage is TRBJ2-7, with 8 nucleotides matching TRBD1. CDR1 and CDR2 (germline): LGHNT, FRNRAP. With 8 bases clipped from V and 5 bases from J, the junction kept 8 bases outside the gene matches. The CDR3 consists of 13 residues. The CDR3 DNA is TGTGCTAGTCTAAGGCAGGGGGCCGACGAGCAGTACTTC. This encodes CASLRQGADEQYF.

Details on this clone: The junction differs from germline at one of its ends, possibly a read error. The J gene is TRBJ2-7, the V gene TRBV7-2; 9 bases are shared with TRBD2. The CDR3 runs 14 residues. Germline V gene lookup returns CDR1 SGHTA and CDR2 FQGNSA. CDR3 coding DNA: TGTGCCAGCAGTTTAGACGTGACTAGCGGAGGGCAGTACTTC. Encoded protein: CASSLDVTSGGQYF.

The chain links TRBV19 to TRBJ1-1; a possible D gene is TRBD1 (5 bases). Trimming took 3 bases from V and 5 from J, leaving 10 bases between them. The CDR3 is 13 residues long. The germline V gene encodes CDR1 LNHDA and CDR2 SQIVND (reference sequence). The CDR3 loop is CASSMGLRTEAFF. For the CDR3, the DNA is TGTGCCAGTAGTATGGGGCTGAGGACTGAAGCTTTCTTT.

This sequence joins TRBV28 and TRBJ2-3; TRBD1 might be the D (5 bases). V was cut by 10 bases and J by 3 bases, with 14 bases left in between. The germline V gene has CDR1 MDHEN and CDR2 SYDVKM. This CDR3 is built from 13 residues. CDR3 in DNA: TGTGCCACCGCCCTGGGGCAGACAGATACGCAGTATTTT. This codes for CATALGQTDTQYF.

V is TRBV7-8 and J is TRBJ1-4; 8 bases align to TRBD1. CDR1 is SGHVS and CDR2 is FQNEAQ in the germline V gene. This CDR3 has 15 residues. V lost 5 bases and J lost 7; bases outside the gene matches: 9. DNA of the CDR3: TGTGCCAGCAGCCCTAGGACAGGGTGGAGTGAAAAACTGTTTTTT. It yields the protein CASSPRTGWSEKLFF.

This chain uses TRBV7-9 with TRBJ1-1; D gene unclear. This CDR3 has 15 residues. V lost 4 bases and J 3 bases, leaving 15 bases between the germline ends. Germline lookup yields CDR1 SEHNR and CDR2 FQNEAQ (reference sequence). The CDR3 DNA is TGTGCCAGCAGCTCCCCTAGTACCTACCACACTGAAGCTTTCTTT. This encodes CASSSPSTYHTEAFF.

V and J are TRBV27 and TRBJ1-2, with 10 nucleotides matching TRBD1. The V and J ends lost 0 bases and 8 bases, in that order; junction bases with no gene match: 12. The germline gives CDR1 MNHEY, CDR2 SMNVEV (reference sequence). The CDR3 covers 17 residues. The CDR3 nucleotides are TGTGCCAGCAGTTTATCCGGGACAGGGGCCACCACGGGGGGCTACACCTTC. As protein: CASSLSGTGATTGGYTF.

The chain combines TRBV25-1 with TRBJ1-1, with D possibly being TRBD1 (5 bases). V was trimmed by 1 base and J by 1 base, leaving 19 bases between them. The CDR3 loop spans 18 amino acids. Per germline, CDR1 MGHDK and CDR2 SYGVNS. CDR3 loop: CASSESWGLGTSNTEAFF. DNA of the CDR3: TGTGCCAGCAGTGAATCATGGGGACTCGGCACTTCGAACACTGAAGCTTTCTTT.

The V and J genes are TRBV3-1 (or the pseudogene TRBV3-2) and TRBJ1-4, with a weak D call TRBD1 (5 bases). The germline V gene encodes CDR1 LGHDT and CDR2 YNNKEL (reference sequence). The V end was cut by 1 base, the J end by 2 bases, with 11 bases between. This CDR3 contains 16 residues. The CDR3 coding sequence is TGTGCCAGCAGCCAAGGGAAGGGGTTCACTAATGAAAAACTGTTTTTT. Translation: CASSQGKGFTNEKLFF.

This chain uses TRBV5-1 with TRBJ2-7; TRBD2 agrees at 7 bases. V shed 0 bases and J 3 bases; nucleotides not matched to a gene: 3. CDR3 size: 14 residues. Germline V CDR1 and CDR2: SGHRS, YFSETQ. This chain's CDR3 is CASSLASGDYEQYF. CDR3 DNA sequence: TGCGCCAGCAGCTTGGCTAGCGGCGACTACGAGCAGTACTTC.

The sample holds one count of this clone. The rearrangement links TRBV7-9 to TRBJ1-1, with 9 positions matching TRBD1. The V segment lost 1 base and the J segment 9 bases; nucleotides outside the gene matches: 3. From germline, CDR1 is SEHNR and CDR2 FQNEAQ (reference sequence). The CDR3 extends over 13 amino acids. CDR3 in DNA: TGTGCCAGCAGCTTAGGGGGACAGGGAAAAGCTTTCTTT. Translated: CASSLGGQGKAFF.

This chain joins TRBV6-2 or TRBV6-3 and TRBJ1-2, with a possible D match to TRBD1 (6 bases). The CDR3 runs to 13 residues. The germline CDR1 and CDR2 sequences are MNHEY and SVGEGT. V was trimmed by 4 bases and J by 4 bases, leaving 10 bases between them. CDR3 coding DNA: TGTGCCAGCAGTTCCGGACAGCCCTATGGCTACACCTTC. Amino acids: CASSSGQPYGYTF.

The rearrangement links TRBV18 to TRBJ2-5, with 9 nucleotides matching TRBD2. J lost 5 bases, V lost 5 bases, and 15 bases had no gene match. CDR3 length equals 17 residues. In germline, CDR1 is KGHSH, CDR2 LQKENI. CDR3 sequence: CASSAGTSFEGWETQYF. The CDR3 DNA reads TGTGCCAGCTCAGCCGGGACTAGCTTTGAGGGATGGGAGACCCAGTACTTC.

V gene TRBV6-6 combines with J gene TRBJ2-3; 10 bases line up with TRBD1. Germline trimming cut 5 bases from V and 2 bases from J; bases unmatched to any gene: 10. From germline, CDR1 is MNHNY and CDR2 SVGAGI (reference sequence). This CDR3 has 17 amino acids. The CDR3 is CASSPRGQGEITDTQYF. In DNA form, the CDR3 reads TGTGCCAGCAGTCCCCGAGGACAGGGGGAGATCACAGATACGCAGTATTTT.

The chain recombines TRBV2 with TRBJ2-2, with TRBD2 matching over 14 bases. The junction had 3 bases not matched to a gene; V was cut back by 6 bases and J by 6 bases. The CDR3 has 15 residues. CDR1 and CDR2 from the germline V gene are SNHLY and FYNNEI. CDR3 sequence reads: CASRTSGGAAGELFF. In nucleotides, the CDR3 is TGTGCCAGCAGGACTAGCGGGGGGGCAGCCGGGGAGCTGTTTTTT.

J is TRBJ2-1 and V is TRBV6-5, with 10 bases fitting TRBD1. The CDR3 loop spans 15 amino acids. The V gene's germline CDR1 is MNHEY and CDR2 SVGAGI. J was trimmed by 1 base and V by 5 bases; bases with no gene match: 2. The CDR3 DNA follows: TGTGCCAGCAGTCGGGACAGGGGATCCTACAATGAGCAGTTCTTC. It specifies CASSRDRGSYNEQFF.